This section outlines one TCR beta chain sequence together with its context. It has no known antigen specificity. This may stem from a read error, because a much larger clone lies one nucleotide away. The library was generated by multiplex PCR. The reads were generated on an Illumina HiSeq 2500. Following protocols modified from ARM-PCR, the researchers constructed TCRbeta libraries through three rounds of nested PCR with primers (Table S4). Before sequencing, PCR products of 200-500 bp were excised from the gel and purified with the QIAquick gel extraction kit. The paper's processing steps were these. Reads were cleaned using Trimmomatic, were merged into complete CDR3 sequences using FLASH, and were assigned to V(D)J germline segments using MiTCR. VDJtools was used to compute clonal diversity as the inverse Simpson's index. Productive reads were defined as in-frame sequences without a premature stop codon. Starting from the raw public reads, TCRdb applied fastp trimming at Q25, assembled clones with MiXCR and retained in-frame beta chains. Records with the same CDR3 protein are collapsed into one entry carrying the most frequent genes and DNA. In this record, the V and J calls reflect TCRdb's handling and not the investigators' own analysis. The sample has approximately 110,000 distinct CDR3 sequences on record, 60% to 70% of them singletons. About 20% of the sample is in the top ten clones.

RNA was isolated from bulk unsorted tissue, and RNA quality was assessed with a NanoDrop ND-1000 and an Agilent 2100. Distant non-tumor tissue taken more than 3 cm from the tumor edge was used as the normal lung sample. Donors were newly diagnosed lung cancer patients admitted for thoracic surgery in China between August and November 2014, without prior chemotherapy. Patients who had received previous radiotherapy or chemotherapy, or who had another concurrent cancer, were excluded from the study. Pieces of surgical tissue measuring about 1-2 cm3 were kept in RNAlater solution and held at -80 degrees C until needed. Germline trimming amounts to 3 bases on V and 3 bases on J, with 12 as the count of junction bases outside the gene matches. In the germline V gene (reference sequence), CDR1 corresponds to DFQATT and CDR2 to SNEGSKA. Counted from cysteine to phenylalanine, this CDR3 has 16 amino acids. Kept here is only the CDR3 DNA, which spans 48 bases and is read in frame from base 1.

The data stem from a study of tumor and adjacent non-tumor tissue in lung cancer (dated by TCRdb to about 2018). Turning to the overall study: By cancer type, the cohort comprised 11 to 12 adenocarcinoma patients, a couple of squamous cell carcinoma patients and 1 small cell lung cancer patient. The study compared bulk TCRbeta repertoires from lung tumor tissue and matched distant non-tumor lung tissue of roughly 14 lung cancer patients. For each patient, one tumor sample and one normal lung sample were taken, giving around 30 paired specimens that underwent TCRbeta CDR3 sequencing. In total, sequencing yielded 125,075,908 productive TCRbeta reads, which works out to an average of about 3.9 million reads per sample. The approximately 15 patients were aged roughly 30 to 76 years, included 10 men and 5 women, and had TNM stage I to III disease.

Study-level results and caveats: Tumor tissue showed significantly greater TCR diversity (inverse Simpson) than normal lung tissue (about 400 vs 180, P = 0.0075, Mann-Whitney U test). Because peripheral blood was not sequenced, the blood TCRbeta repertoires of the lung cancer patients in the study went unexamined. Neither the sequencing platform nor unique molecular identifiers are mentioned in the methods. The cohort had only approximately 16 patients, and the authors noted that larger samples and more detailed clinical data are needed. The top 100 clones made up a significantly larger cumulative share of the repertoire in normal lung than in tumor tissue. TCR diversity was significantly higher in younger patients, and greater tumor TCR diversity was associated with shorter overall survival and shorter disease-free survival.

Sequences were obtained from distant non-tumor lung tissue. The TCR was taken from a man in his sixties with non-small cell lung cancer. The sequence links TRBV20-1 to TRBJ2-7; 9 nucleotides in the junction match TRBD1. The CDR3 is CSASPGTGRSYYEQYF. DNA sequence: TGCAGTGCTAGCCCAGGGACAGGGAGGAGCTACTACGAGCAGTACTTC.